Following are 21 T cell receptor beta chains from one sample sequenced in a study of CD8 T cells in Susac syndrome. After extraction with the RNeasy kit, roughly 0.45 to 1 ug of the RNA was reverse transcribed using random hexamers. TCRdb recomputed calls from the immunoSEQ multiplex PCR reads with MiXCR, one row per CDR3 protein. This table holds under 200,000 distinct CDR3 sequences, 95% found once. The specimen sequenced was CD8+ T cells from PBMCs. These receptors all come from a human donor with multiple sclerosis.

The rearrangement links TRBV20-1 to TRBJ2-1; no firm D call. The CDR3 is 12 amino acids. Looked up from germline, CDR1 is DFQATT and CDR2 is SNEGSKA (reference sequence). Trimming took 3 bases from V and 3 from J, leaving 6 bases between them. The CDR3 region has the DNA TGCAGTGCTAGGACTCTCTACAATGAGCAGTTCTTC. Translation gives CSARTLYNEQFF.

The chain couples TRBV5-6 to TRBJ2-7; D might be TRBD1 or TRBD2, each matching 7 bases. Germline lookup yields CDR1 SGHDT and CDR2 YYEEEE. V lost 1 base and J lost 5, with 13 bases in between. The CDR3 runs to 14 residues. The CDR3 nucleotides are TGTGCCAGCAGCTTGCTACAGGGGAGGGACGAGCAGTACTTC. It translates to CASSLLQGRDEQYF.

The V gene is TRBV29-1, the J gene TRBJ1-2; D gene unclear. CDR1 SQVTM and CDR2 ANQGSEA come from the germline V gene. With 3 bases removed from V and 8 bases from J, the gap between germline ends came to 10 bases. The CDR3 consists of 11 residues. CDR3 sequence reads: CSVEEREGYTF. Here the CDR3 DNA reads TGCAGCGTTGAGGAGAGGGAAGGCTACACCTTC.

This clonotype was observed once. CDR3 DNA sequence: TGTGCCAGCAGGCCGCAGGGGGCGGCCGGGAACGAGCAGTACTTC. As protein: CASRPQGAAGNEQYF. This chain links TRBV28 with TRBJ2-7; TRBD1 agrees at 8 bases. There are 15 residues in the CDR3. Germline V CDR1 and CDR2: MDHEN, SYDVKM. V trimming: 6 bases; J trimming: 5 bases; junction bases outside the gene matches: 12.

In this sample, this clonotype turned up a few times. The chain links TRBV12-3 or TRBV12-4 to TRBJ1-5; D ambiguous. Trimming took off 6 bases at V and 7 bases at J, with 10 bases between the two ends. This CDR3 region has 12 residues. The CDR3 region is CASRGGGQPQHF. The CDR3 DNA is TGTGCCAGCAGGGGCGGAGGGCAGCCCCAGCATTTT.

The rearrangement links TRBV12-3 or TRBV12-4 to TRBJ2-1; D unclear. The CDR3 extends over 13 amino acids. Trimming removed 3 bases at V and 6 bases at J, with 9 bases between. The CDR3 here is CASSFALSNEQFF. The DNA of the CDR3 is TGTGCCAGCAGTTTCGCCCTATCCAATGAGCAGTTCTTC.

This chain links TRBV28 with TRBJ1-1; 8 bases are shared with TRBD1. CDR1 is MDHEN, CDR2 SYDVKM, per germline. CDR3 length: 14 amino acids. J was trimmed by 5 bases and V by 5 bases; bases with no gene match: 7. CDR3 amino acids: CASSLTGDGTEAFF. CDR3 bases: TGTGCCAGCAGTCTGACAGGGGATGGGACTGAAGCTTTCTTT. Full variable domain (outside the CDR3, taken from reference TRBV28 and TRBJ1-1): DVKVTQSSRYLVKRTGEKVFLECVQDMDHENMFWYRQDPGLGLRLIYFSYDVKMKEKGDIPEGYSVSREKKERFSLILESASTNQTSMYLCASSLTGDGTEAFFGQGTRLTVV.

The chain has TRBV27 and TRBJ2-1, with 12 positions matching TRBD2. The CDR3 extends over 18 amino acids. Germline CDR1 and CDR2: MNHEY and SMNVEV (reference sequence). With 5 bases clipped from V and 8 bases from J, the junction kept 16 bases outside the gene matches. CDR3 nucleotide sequence: TGTGCCAGCAGTGCCACTTTTTCTCTAGCGGGAGGGTCGGATGAGCAGTTCTTC. Its protein product is CASSATFSLAGGSDEQFF.

The count of this clonotype is one. V is TRBV9 and J is TRBJ2-3; weak D call: TRBD1 (5 bases). V shed 4 bases and J shed 1 base, with 13 bases lying between them. The CDR3 sequence is 15 residues long. Germline CDR1 reads SGDLS; CDR2 reads YYNGEE. CDR3 coding DNA: TGTGCCAGCAGCCCCATCGACAGACGCACAGATACGCAGTATTTT. Amino acid sequence: CASSPIDRRTDTQYF.

The chain links TRBV27 to TRBJ1-2; possible D gene TRBD1, 5 bases. Trimming removed 3 bases at V and 5 bases at J, with 13 bases between. This CDR3 contains 14 residues. Germline CDR1 and CDR2: MNHEY and SMNVEV (reference sequence). The CDR3 here is CASSLALGVYGYTF. CDR3 sequence (DNA): TGTGCCAGCAGTTTGGCATTGGGGGTATATGGCTACACCTTC.

The chain links TRBV4-2 to TRBJ2-2, with 9 bases identical to TRBD2. The CDR3 is 18 residues long. The germline V gene encodes CDR1 LGHNA and CDR2 YNFKEQ. V shed 1 base, J shed 4 bases, and the junction held 10 bases outside the gene matches. The CDR3: CASSQGSTRGGSTGELFF. The CDR3 DNA reads TGTGCCAGCAGCCAAGGTTCGACGCGGGGGGGATCCACCGGGGAGCTGTTTTTT.

Of note for this clonotype: A read error may produce the germline difference seen at one junction end. The J gene is TRBJ2-1, the V gene TRBV3-1; no firm D call. CDR1 is LGHDT and CDR2 is YNNKEL in the germline V gene (reference sequence). This CDR3 region has 9 residues. CDR3 DNA sequence: TGTGCCAGCATTAGTTACGTCCTCTTC. Protein: CASISYVLF.

As for this clonotype: As the CDR3 is not closed by the conserved phenylalanine or tryptophan, this likely results from a read error. The rearrangement links TRBV29-1 to TRBJ2-1, with D perhaps matching TRBD1 (6 bases). The length of the CDR3 is 13 residues. CDR1 and CDR2 (germline): SQVTM, ANQGSEA. V lost 7 bases, J lost 0 bases, and 10 bases lay in between. The CDR3 sequence is CSAGQSSYNEQFL. CDR3 coding DNA: TGCAGCGCAGGACAGAGCTCCTACAATGAGCAGTTCCTC.

The chain is built from TRBV19 and TRBJ2-5, with D unclear. Looked up from germline, CDR1 is LNHDA and CDR2 is SQIVND (reference sequence). The CDR3 has 13 residues. V lost 2 bases and J 2 bases, leaving 6 bases between the germline ends. The CDR3, as DNA: TGTGCCAGTAGTATATTGGCTCAAGAGACCCAGTACTTC. This codes for CASSILAQETQYF. Full variable domain (rest looked up from reference TRBV19 and TRBJ2-5): DGGITQSPKYLFRKEGQNVTLSCEQNLNHDAMYWYRQDPGQGLRLIYYSQIVNDFQKGDIAEGYSVSREKKESFPLTVTSAQKNPTAFYLCASSILAQETQYFGPGTRLLVL.

V is TRBV5-1 and J is TRBJ2-1; TRBD1 or TRBD2 may be the D gene (5 bases each). V lost 7 bases, J lost 0 bases, and 11 bases lay in between. The V gene's germline CDR1 is SGHRS and CDR2 YFSETQ. CDR3 length: 14 amino acids. CDR3 DNA: TGCGCCAGCTGGGACGGAAACTCCTACAATGAGCAGTTCTTC. Translation: CASWDGNSYNEQFF.

The CDR3 region has the DNA TGTGCCAGCAGTTTATCCGGACCTCACAATGAGCAGTTCTTC. Its protein is CASSLSGPHNEQFF. This chain uses TRBV27 with TRBJ2-1, with D unresolved. V lost 0 bases, J lost 5 bases, and 8 bases lay in between. The germline V gene encodes CDR1 MNHEY and CDR2 SMNVEV (reference sequence). This CDR3 has 14 amino acids.

This rearrangement joins TRBV29-1 to TRBJ2-7, with TRBD1 matching over 10 bases. Germline CDR1 reads SQVTM; CDR2 reads ANQGSEA. This CDR3 is 13 amino acids long. The ends lost 5 bases at V and 3 bases at J; junction bases unmatched: 4. The DNA for the CDR3 is TGCAGCGTTTCCGGGACAGGGGACTACGAGCAGTACTTC. Protein: CSVSGTGDYEQYF.

The chain couples TRBV11-1 to TRBJ2-7; possibly TRBD2 for D (5 bases). V was shortened by 5 bases and J by 3 bases, with 11 bases between the two germline ends. CDR1 SGHAT and CDR2 FQDESV come from the germline V gene (reference sequence). The CDR3 has 13 residues. The CDR3 sequence is CASSHYRDYEQYF. CDR3 nucleotide sequence: TGTGCCAGCAGCCATTACCGGGACTACGAGCAGTACTTC.

The rearrangement joins TRBV12-5 to TRBJ2-3; tentatively, D is TRBD1 (6 bases). Trimming took 6 bases from V and 2 from J, leaving 15 bases between them. CDR3 length: 15 amino acids. The germline V gene encodes CDR1 LGHNT and CDR2 FRNRAP. CDR3 sequence (DNA): TGTGCTAGTGGACCCTTGGGGGCGTACACAGATACGCAGTATTTT. It translates to CASGPLGAYTDTQYF.

The genes are TRBV14 and TRBJ1-2, with a weak D call TRBD1 (6 bases). Trimming shortened V by 0 bases and J by 4 bases, and 12 bases separated the two germline ends. The CDR3 consists of 15 residues. The germline V gene has CDR1 SGHDN and CDR2 FVKESK. The CDR3 sequence is CASSQDTGARYGYTF. DNA of the CDR3: TGTGCCAGCAGCCAAGATACGGGGGCACGCTATGGCTACACCTTC. Together with reference TRBV14 and TRBJ1-2, the CDR3 gives the full variable domain: EAGVTQFPSHSVIEKGQTVTLRCDPISGHDNLYWYRRVMGKEIKFLLHFVKESKQDESGMPNNRFLAERTGGTYSTLKVQPAELEDSGVYFCASSQDTGARYGYTFGSGTRLTVV.

J is TRBJ2-1 and V is TRBV30; 9 bases are a match to TRBD2. The CDR3 covers 13 residues. Germline CDR1 GTSNPN, CDR2 SVGIG (reference sequence). V trimming: 3 bases; J trimming: 3 bases; junction bases outside the gene matches: 0. This CDR3 reads CAWRTSGYNEQFF. CDR3 DNA sequence: TGTGCCTGGAGGACTAGCGGCTACAATGAGCAGTTCTTC.